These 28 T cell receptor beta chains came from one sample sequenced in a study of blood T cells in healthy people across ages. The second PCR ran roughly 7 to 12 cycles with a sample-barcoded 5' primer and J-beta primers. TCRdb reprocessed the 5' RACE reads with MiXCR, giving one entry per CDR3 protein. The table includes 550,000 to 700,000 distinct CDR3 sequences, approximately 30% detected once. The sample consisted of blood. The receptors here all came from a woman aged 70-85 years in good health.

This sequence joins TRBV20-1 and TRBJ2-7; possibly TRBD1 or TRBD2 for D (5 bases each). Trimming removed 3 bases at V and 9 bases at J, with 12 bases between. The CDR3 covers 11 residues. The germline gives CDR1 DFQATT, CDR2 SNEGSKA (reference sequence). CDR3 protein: CSARQGASQYF. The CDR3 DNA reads TGCAGTGCTAGGCAGGGAGCCTCGCAGTACTTC.

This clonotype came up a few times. CDR3 nucleotide sequence: TGTGCCAGCAGCGCACTACGATCTGGGGCCAACGTCCTGACTTTC. It encodes CASSALRSGANVLTF. The chain is built from TRBV7-2 and TRBJ2-6; unclear D gene. The V end was cut by 5 bases, the J end by 1 base, with 9 bases between. Germline CDR1 SGHTA, CDR2 FQGNSA. This CDR3 is built from 15 residues.

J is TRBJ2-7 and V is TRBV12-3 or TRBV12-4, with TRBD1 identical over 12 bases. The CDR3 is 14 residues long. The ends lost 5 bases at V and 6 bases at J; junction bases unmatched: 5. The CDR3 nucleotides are TGTGCCAGCAGTCGCCGGGACAGGGGGCGCGAGCAGTACTTC. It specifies CASSRRDRGREQYF.

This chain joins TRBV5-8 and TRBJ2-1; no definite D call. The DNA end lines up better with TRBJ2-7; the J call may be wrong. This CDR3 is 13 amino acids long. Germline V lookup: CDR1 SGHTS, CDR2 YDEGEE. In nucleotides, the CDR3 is TGTGCCAGCGCCTTTATTGGACCTGGGGAGCAGTACTTC. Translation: CASAFIGPGEQYF.

The CDR3 DNA reads TGCAGTGCTGCCCTAGCGGGGCCCCAAGAGACCCAGTACTTC. It encodes CSAALAGPQETQYF. V usage is TRBV20-1 and J usage is TRBJ2-1; TRBD2 matches at 9 bases. Judging by the DNA end, TRBJ2-5 fits better; the J call may be wrong. The length of the CDR3 is 14 residues. Germline lookup yields CDR1 DFQATT and CDR2 SNEGSKA (reference sequence).

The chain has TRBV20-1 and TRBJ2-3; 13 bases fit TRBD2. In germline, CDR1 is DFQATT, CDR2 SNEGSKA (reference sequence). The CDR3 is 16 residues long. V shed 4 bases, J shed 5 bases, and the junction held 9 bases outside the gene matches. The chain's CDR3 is CSATRTSGGPRDTQYF. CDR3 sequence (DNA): TGCAGTGCTACTCGGACTAGCGGGGGCCCCAGAGATACGCAGTATTTT.

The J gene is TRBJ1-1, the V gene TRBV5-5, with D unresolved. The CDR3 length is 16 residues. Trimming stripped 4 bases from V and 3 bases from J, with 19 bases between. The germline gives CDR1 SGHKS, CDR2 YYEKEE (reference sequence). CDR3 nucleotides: TGTGCCAGCAGCATTACTCGGGGAAAGGCCGACACTGAAGCTTTCTTT. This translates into CASSITRGKADTEAFF.

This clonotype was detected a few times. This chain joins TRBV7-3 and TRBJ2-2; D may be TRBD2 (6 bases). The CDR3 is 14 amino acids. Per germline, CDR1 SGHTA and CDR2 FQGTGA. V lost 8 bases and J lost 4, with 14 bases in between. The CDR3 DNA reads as TGTGCCAGCGGATCCCGGGGAGGCACCGGGGAGCTGTTTTTT. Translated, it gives CASGSRGGTGELFF.

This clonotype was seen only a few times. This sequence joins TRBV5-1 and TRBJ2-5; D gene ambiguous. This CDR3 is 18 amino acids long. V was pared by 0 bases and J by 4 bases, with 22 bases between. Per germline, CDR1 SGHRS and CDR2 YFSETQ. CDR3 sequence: CASSLALVSSLEPETQYF. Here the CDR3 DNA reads TGCGCCAGCAGCTTGGCCCTAGTGTCAAGCCTCGAGCCAGAGACCCAGTACTTC.

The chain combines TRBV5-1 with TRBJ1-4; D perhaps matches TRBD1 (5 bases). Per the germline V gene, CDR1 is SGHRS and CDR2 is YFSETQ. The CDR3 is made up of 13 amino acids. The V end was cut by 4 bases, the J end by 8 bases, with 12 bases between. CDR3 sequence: CASSGGLTEKLFF. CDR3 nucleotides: TGCGCCAGCAGCGGGGGACTCACGGAAAAACTGTTTTTT.

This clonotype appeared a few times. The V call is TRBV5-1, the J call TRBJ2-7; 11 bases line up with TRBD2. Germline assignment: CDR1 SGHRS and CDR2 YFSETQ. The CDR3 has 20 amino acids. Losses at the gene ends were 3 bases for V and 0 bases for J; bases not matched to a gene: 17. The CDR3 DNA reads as TGCGCCAGCAGCTATTCCCCTTACTCTAGCGGGGGGCGAAGCTCCTACGAGCAGTACTTC. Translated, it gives CASSYSPYSSGGRSSYEQYF. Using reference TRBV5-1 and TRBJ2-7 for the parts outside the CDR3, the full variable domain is KAGVTQTPRYLIKTRGQQVTLSCSPISGHRSVSWYQQTPGQGLQFLFEYFSETQRNKGNFPGRFSGRQFSNSRSEMNVSTLELGDSALYLCASSYSPYSSGGRSSYEQYFGPGTRLTVT.

The CDR3 is CASNTGNTGELFF. CDR3 DNA: TGCGCCAGCAACACAGGGAACACCGGGGAGCTGTTTTTT. This chain links TRBV5-1 with TRBJ2-2; D might be TRBD1 (5 bases). The CDR3 extends over 13 amino acids. Germline lookup yields CDR1 SGHRS and CDR2 YFSETQ. Trimming shortened V by 6 bases and J by 1 base, and 7 bases separated the two germline ends.

The chain's CDR3 is CASSPVFQTGSDSNQPQHF. In DNA form, the CDR3 reads TGTGCCAGCTCACCGGTCTTTCAAACAGGGTCAGATAGCAATCAGCCCCAGCATTTT. The rearrangement joins TRBV18 to TRBJ1-5; D is perhaps TRBD1 (6 bases). V lost 3 bases and J lost 0, with 21 bases in between. CDR1 is KGHSH, CDR2 LQKENI, per germline. The CDR3 covers 19 residues.

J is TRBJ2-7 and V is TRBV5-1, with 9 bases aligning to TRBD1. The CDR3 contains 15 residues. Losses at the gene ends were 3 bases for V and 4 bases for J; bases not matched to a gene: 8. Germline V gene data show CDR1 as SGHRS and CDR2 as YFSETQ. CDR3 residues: CASSSSGTGSYEQYF. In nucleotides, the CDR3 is TGCGCCAGCAGCTCCTCCGGGACAGGGTCTTACGAGCAGTACTTC.

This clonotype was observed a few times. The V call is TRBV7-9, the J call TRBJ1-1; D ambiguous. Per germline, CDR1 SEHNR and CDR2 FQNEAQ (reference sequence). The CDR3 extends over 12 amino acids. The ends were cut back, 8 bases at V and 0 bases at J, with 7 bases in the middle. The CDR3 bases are TGTGCCAGCCTCGGGGTGAACACTGAAGCTTTCTTT. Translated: CASLGVNTEAFF.

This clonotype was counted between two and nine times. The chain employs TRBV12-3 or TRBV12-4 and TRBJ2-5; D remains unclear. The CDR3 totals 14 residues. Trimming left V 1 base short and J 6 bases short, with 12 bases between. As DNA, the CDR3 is TGTGCCAGCAGTTTAGGGATTGCGAAGCAGACCCAGTACTTC. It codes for CASSLGIAKQTQYF.

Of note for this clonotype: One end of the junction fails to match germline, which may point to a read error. CDR3 loop: CSVHSGTTEAFF. Written as DNA, the CDR3 is TGCAGCGTTCATTCAGGTACAACTGAGGCTTTCTTT. The rearrangement links TRBV29-1 to TRBJ1-1; D is unclear. This CDR3 region has 12 residues. Germline CDR1 SQVTM, CDR2 ANQGSEA.

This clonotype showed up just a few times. The CDR3 is CASSYTGVGGETQYF. CDR3 DNA: TGTGCCAGCAGTTACACAGGGGTCGGCGGGGAGACCCAGTACTTC. The chain is built from TRBV6-5 and TRBJ2-5, with 7 bases aligning to TRBD1. Germline V gene sequence: CDR1 MNHEY, CDR2 SVGAGI. This CDR3 has 15 amino acids. V trimming: 2 bases; J trimming: 5 bases; junction bases outside the gene matches: 8.

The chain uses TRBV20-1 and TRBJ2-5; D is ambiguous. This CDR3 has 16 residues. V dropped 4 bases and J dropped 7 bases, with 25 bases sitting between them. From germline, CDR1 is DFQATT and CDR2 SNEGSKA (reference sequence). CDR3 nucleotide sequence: TGCAGTGCTACGAAGTCACCCGACGTAGGGAAGGGGACCCAGTACTTC. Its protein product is CSATKSPDVGKGTQYF.

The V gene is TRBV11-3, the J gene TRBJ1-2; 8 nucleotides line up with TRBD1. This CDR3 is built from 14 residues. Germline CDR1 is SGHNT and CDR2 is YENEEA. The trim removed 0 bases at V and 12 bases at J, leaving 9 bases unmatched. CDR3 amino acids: CASSLDQRTGKNTF. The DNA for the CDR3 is TGTGCCAGCAGCTTAGATCAGAGGACAGGGAAGAACACCTTC. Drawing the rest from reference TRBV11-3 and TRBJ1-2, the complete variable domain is EAGVVQSPRYKIIEKKQPVAFWCNPISGHNTLYWYLQNLGQGPELLIRYENEEAVDDSQLPKDRFSAERLKGVDSTLKIQPAELGDSAVYLCASSLDQRTGKNTFGSGTRLTVV.

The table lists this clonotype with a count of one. CDR3 loop: CAISEVASGGPYF. The CDR3 nucleotides are TGTGCCATCAGTGAGGTCGCTAGCGGGGGTCCGTACTTC. This chain connects TRBV10-3 to TRBJ2-7; 10 bases map to TRBD2. CDR3 length: 13 residues. Germline V gene data show CDR1 as ENHRY and CDR2 as SYGVKD. V lost 2 bases, J lost 12 bases, and 7 bases stayed unmatched.

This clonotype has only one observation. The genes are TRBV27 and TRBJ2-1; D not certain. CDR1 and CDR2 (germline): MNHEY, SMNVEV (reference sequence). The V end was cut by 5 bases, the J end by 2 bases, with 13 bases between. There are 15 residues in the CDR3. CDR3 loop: CASSPLDRPYNEQFF. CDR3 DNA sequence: TGTGCCAGCAGTCCATTGGATCGCCCCTACAATGAGCAGTTCTTC.

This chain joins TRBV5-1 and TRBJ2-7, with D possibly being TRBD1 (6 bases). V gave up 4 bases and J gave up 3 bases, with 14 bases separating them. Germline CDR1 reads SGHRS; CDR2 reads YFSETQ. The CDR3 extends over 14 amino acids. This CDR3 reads CASSGWDTDYEQYF. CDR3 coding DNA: TGCGCCAGCAGCGGATGGGACACAGACTACGAGCAGTACTTC.

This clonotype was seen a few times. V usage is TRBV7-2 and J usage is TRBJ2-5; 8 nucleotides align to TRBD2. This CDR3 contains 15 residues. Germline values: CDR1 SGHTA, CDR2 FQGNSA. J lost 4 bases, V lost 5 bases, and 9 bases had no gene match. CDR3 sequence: CASSAGGGLGETQYF. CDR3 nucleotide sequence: TGTGCCAGCAGCGCGGGCGGGGGGCTCGGAGAGACCCAGTACTTC.

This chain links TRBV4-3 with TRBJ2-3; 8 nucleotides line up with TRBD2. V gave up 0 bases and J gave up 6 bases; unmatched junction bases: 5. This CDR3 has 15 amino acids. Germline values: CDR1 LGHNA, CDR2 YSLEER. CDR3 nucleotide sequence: TGCGCCAGCAGCCAAGAAGGGACTAGTCTCGATACGCAGTATTTT. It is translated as CASSQEGTSLDTQYF.

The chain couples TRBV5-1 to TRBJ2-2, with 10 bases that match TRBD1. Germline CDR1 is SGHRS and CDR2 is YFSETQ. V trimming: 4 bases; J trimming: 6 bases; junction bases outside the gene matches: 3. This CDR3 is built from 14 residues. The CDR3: CASSGQGVSGELFF. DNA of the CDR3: TGCGCCAGCAGCGGACAGGGGGTATCCGGGGAGCTGTTTTTT.

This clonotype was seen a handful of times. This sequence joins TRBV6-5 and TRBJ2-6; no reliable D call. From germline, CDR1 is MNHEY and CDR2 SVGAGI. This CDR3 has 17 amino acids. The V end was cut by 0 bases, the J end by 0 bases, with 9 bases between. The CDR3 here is CASSYSGTRSGANVLTF. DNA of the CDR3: TGTGCCAGCAGTTACTCCGGTACCCGCTCTGGGGCCAACGTCCTGACTTTC.

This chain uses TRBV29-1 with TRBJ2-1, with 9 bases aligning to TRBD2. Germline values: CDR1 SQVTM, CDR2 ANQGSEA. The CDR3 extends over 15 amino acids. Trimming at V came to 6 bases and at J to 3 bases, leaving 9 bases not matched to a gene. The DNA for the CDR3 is TGCAGCGTAACGCGGGAGGGCCCCGTCTACAATGAGCAGTTCTTC. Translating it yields CSVTREGPVYNEQFF.